Listed below are T cell receptor beta chains from one sample, sequenced in a study of Ad26.COV2.S vaccination and SARS-CoV-2 variants. The protocol was immunoSEQ multiplex PCR, while the TCRdb copy is restricted to in-frame clones and leaves out a portion. The table includes around 400,000 clones, about four fifths detected once. The source material was peripheral blood, sampled in a trial of Ad26.COV2.S vaccine versus placebo. These receptors were collected from a person aged 18-60 years who received the Ad26.COV2.S COVID-19 vaccine or a placebo. Both conserved end residues are part of each CDR3. A D gene is named only where the DNA matches it firmly. The size field is filled for only some rows; it gives once, few, many or a size class.

v_call,clone_size,d_call,j_call,cdr3_nt,cdr3_aa
TRBV19,NA,NA,TRBJ2-2,TGTGCCAGTAGTATAGCCAGGGTTAGGGCCGGGGAGCTGTTTTTT,CASSIARVRAGELFF
TRBV20-1,NA,NA,TRBJ1-1,TGCAGTGCTAGCCGGACGGGGCAAGCTTTCTTT,CSASRTGQAFF
TRBV25-1,NA,NA,TRBJ1-2,TGTGCCAGCCGACAGGACCCGTTCCGTGGCTACACCTTC,CASRQDPFRGYTF
TRBV4-3,few,NA,TRBJ1-6,TGCGCCAGCAGCCGCGGGGGAGTAGATTCACCCCTCCACTTT,CASSRGGVDSPLHF
TRBV7-9,NA,NA,TRBJ2-7,TGTGCCAGCAGCCCCAGAGGGAGCTACGAGCAGTACTTC,CASSPRGSYEQYF
TRBV21-1,few,NA,TRBJ2-7,TGTGCCAGCAGCAAAGTCGGCGGCGGATTCTTCTACGAGCAGTACTTC,CASSKVGGGFFYEQYF
TRBV7-2,NA,NA,TRBJ1-1,TGTGCCAGCAGCTTAGCGCTGGCAACAGGGAGGCCCCCGCGACTCCGGGGAGGAGAAGCTTTCTTT,CASSLALATGRPPRLRGGEAFF
TRBV9,NA,NA,TRBJ1-4,TGTGCCAGCGGTTGGGGGACCCCTAATGAAAAACTGTTTTTT,CASGWGTPNEKLFF
TRBV19,once,TRBD2,TRBJ2-1,TGTGCCAGTAGATCGGTCGGCGGGGGGGCGCGCGATGAGCAGTTCTTC,CASRSVGGGARDEQFF
TRBV5-4,NA,TRBD2,TRBJ2-7,TGTGCCAGCAGCTTGGGGACTAGCCGCGCCTACGAGCAGTACTTC,CASSLGTSRAYEQYF
TRBV19,NA,TRBD1,TRBJ1-2,TGTGCCAGTCGGACAGGGGATGACTACACCTTC,CASRTGDDYTF
TRBV5-4,NA,NA,TRBJ2-5,TGTGCCAGCAGCTTCATAGCGACGGAGACCCAGTACTTC,CASSFIATETQYF
TRBV4-1,few,NA,TRBJ1-2,TGCGCCAGCAGCCAAAATTCGGGGGCATATGGCTACACCTTC,CASSQNSGAYGYTF
TRBV10-3,NA,NA,TRBJ2-2,TGTGCCATGAATGACGGTTCCACCGGGGAGCTGTTTTTT,CAMNDGSTGELFF
TRBV14,NA,TRBD2,TRBJ2-1,TGTGCCAGCAGCCAAGTGCGGGAGTGGCAGTTCTTC,CASSQVREWQFF
TRBV5-4,NA,NA,TRBJ2-3,TGTGCCAGCAGCTTGTCCCCGGAGGGGGGCTGGCAGTATTTT,CASSLSPEGGWQYF
TRBV5-1,NA,NA,TRBJ1-1,TGCGCCAGCAGCTTGGAGGGTATGAACACTGAAGCTTTCTTT,CASSLEGMNTEAFF
TRBV7-2,NA,TRBD1,TRBJ2-5,TGTGCCAGCAGCCTAGGGACAGGGGAAGGTTTAGAGACCCAGTACTTC,CASSLGTGEGLETQYF
TRBV7-9,NA,NA,TRBJ2-7,TGTGCCAGCAGCACCAGGGTAACTTACGAGCAGTACTTC,CASSTRVTYEQYF
TRBV9,NA,NA,TRBJ2-7,TGTGCCAGCAGCGTAGCGGGGGAAACCTACGAGCAGTACTTC,CASSVAGETYEQYF
TRBV12-3/TRBV12-4,NA,NA,TRBJ1-1,TGTGCCAGCACCGACGTGAGGGCTGAAGCTTTCTTT,CASTDVRAEAFF
TRBV7-2,few,NA,TRBJ1-4,TGTGCCAGCAGCCCCAGGGTCACTAATGAAAAACTGTTTTTT,CASSPRVTNEKLFF
TRBV4-3,NA,NA,TRBJ1-6,TGCGCCAGCAGCCACGGACACGGGGATTCACCCCTCCACTTT,CASSHGHGDSPLHF
TRBV6-5,NA,TRBD1,TRBJ2-7,TGTGCCAGCAGTTTCTCGGACAGGGGCCCCTACGAGCAGTACTTC,CASSFSDRGPYEQYF
TRBV21-1,NA,NA,TRBJ1-6,TGTGCCAGCAGCACTCAGGGCAGCCAGAGCTCCTATAATTCACCCCTCCACTTT,CASSTQGSQSSYNSPLHF
TRBV13,NA,NA,TRBJ1-3,TGTGCCAGCAGCCTAGGGGGTCTCTCTGGAAACACCATATATTTT,CASSLGGLSGNTIYF
TRBV6-4,NA,TRBD2,TRBJ2-2,TGTGCCAGCAGCGGACTAGCGGGAGGTGGGGAGCTGTTTTTT,CASSGLAGGGELFF
TRBV6-6,NA,TRBD1,TRBJ1-5,TGTGCCAGCAGCCTGACAGGGATTGGCAATCAGCCCCAGCATTTT,CASSLTGIGNQPQHF
TRBV10-3,NA,TRBD2,TRBJ2-7,TGTGCCATCAGCCGCTCTATGACTAGCTTAGAGCAGTACTTC,CAISRSMTSLEQYF
TRBV30,NA,NA,TRBJ1-1,TGTGCCTGTCCAAAGGGGGGCTCCGTGAACACTGAAGCTTTCTTT,CACPKGGSVNTEAFF
TRBV7-3,NA,NA,TRBJ2-5,TGTGCCAGCAGCCGCACCCCTGGGGAGACCCAGTACTTC,CASSRTPGETQYF